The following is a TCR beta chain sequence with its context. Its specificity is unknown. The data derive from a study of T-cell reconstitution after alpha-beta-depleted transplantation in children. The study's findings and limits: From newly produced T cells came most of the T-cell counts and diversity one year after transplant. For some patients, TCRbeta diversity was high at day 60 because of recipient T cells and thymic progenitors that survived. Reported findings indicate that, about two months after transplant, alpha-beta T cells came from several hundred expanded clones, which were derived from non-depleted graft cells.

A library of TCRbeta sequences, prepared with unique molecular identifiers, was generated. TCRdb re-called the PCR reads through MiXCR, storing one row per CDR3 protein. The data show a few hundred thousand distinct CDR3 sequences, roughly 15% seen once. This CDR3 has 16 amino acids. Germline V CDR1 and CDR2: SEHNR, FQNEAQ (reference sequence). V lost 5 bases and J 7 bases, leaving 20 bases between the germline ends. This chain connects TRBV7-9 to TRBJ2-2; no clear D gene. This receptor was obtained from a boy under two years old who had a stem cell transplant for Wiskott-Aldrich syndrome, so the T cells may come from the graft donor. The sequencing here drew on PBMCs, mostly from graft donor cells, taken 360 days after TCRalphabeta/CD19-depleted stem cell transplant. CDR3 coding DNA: TGTGCCAGCAGCCGAGGAAACTTGGCCTCTGACGGGGAGCTGTTTTTT. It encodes CASSRGNLASDGELFF. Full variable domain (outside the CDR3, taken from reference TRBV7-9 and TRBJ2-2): DTGVSQNPRHKITKRGQNVTFRCDPISEHNRLYWYRQTLGQGPEFLTYFQNEAQLEKSRLLSDRFSAERPKGSFSTLEIQRTEQGDSAMYLCASSRGNLASDGELFFGEGSRLTVL.